This TCR beta chain was identified during a study of vaccination effects on CD4 cells after COVID-19. As for this clone: Its specificity is unknown.

V shed 3 bases and J 8 bases; nucleotides not matched to a gene: 9. CDR1 is DFQATT, CDR2 SNEGSKA, per germline (reference sequence). The CDR3 extends over 14 amino acids. The method was immunoSEQ multiplex PCR; TCRdb's version includes in-frame clones alone and lacks a portion of them. Among approximately 23,000 clones listed, around 79% were seen once. Antigen-specific CD4+ T cells expanded by the ViraFEST assay with viral peptide pools were then sequenced. CD4+ T cells were isolated after 10 days of culture. Either the mRNA-1273 or the BNT162b2 vaccine was given to participants as two doses. The rearrangement uses TRBV20-1 and TRBJ2-1, with 8 bases identical to TRBD2. The input for sequencing was CD4+ T cells from PBMCs cultured with SARS-CoV-2 spike peptides, taken after COVID-19 vaccination. The receptor comes from a human donor who received a COVID-19 vaccine. This chain's CDR3 is CSASFASGSDEQFF. The DNA for the CDR3 is TGCAGTGCTAGTTTCGCTAGCGGGTCGGATGAGCAGTTCTTC.